This T cell receptor (beta chain) was captured by sequencing in a study of regulatory T cells in long-lasting Graves disease. Time point in this sample: persistent/refractory GD, antithyroid drugs over 5 years with positive TRAb. Isolated PBMC RNA provided the starting material for the TCR library. HTBI primers from iRepertoire and Arm-PCR of CDR3 regions yielded the TCR beta libraries. TCRdb passed the multiplex PCR reads through MiXCR, listing each CDR3 protein once. The sample consists of 400,000 to 500,000 distinct CDR3 sequences, roughly 21% of them appearing once. This clonotype was picked up many times. Its antigen is currently unknown. Study-wide results and limits: Blood alone, not thyroid tissue, was studied. Less diverse TCR repertoires were seen in persistent Graves' patients than in newly diagnosed ones. Preferential use of TRBV28, TRBJ1-2 and TRBJ2-5 was seen in persistent disease.

The CDR3 loop spans 14 amino acids. CDR1 is LGHDT, CDR2 YNNKEL, per germline (reference sequence). Trimming cost V 4 bases and J 3 bases, with 12 bases left between them. The clonotype originates from a female donor with Graves disease. The sample was peripheral blood mononuclear cells (PBMCs), taken when the disease was refractory, from a patient treated with antithyroid drugs. The rearrangement joins TRBV3-1 to TRBJ2-5, with D maybe TRBD1 (7 bases). This CDR3 reads CASSPGDSEETQYF. In DNA, the CDR3 is TGTGCCAGCAGCCCGGGGGACAGCGAAGAGACCCAGTACTTC.